This TCR beta chain is from a study of blood T cell repertoires in COVID-19. Study at large: Samples of COVID-19 (acute and convalescent) were obtained from the United States, Italy and Spain. PBMCs, B-cell-depleted T cells, or T cells were the source of the cDNA or gDNA that made up the material.

Original methodology: The authors estimated nucleated cell counts from reference gene primer amplification. Only in-frame clones appear in the TCRdb table, and some are missing; sequencing was by immunoSEQ multiplex PCR. The D gene and trimming were derived from the DNA, and the V and J assignments and clone size from that table. This sample has 55,000 to 80,000 clones; roughly 80% occur once, and the top ten carry around a sixth. In germline, CDR1 is LNHDA, CDR2 SQIVND (reference sequence). V shed 1 base and J shed 0 bases, with 12 bases lying between them. The CDR3 extends over 17 amino acids. The TCR comes from a man between 60 and 75 years old with acute or convalescent COVID-19. Source material: peripheral blood. The chain recombines TRBV19 with TRBJ1-4; the D is unclear. CDR3 DNA: TGTGCCAGTAGTATAGGTCGCGGGAGGACAACTAATGAAAAACTGTTTTTT. As protein: CASSIGRGRTTNEKLFF.